This entry concerns a single T cell receptor beta chain. Germline-derived CDR1 and CDR2 are GTSNPN and SVGIG (reference sequence). V gave up 0 bases and J gave up 3 bases, with 17 bases separating them. This CDR3 has 17 amino acids. TCRdb keeps only in-frame clones here, not all; method: immunoSEQ multiplex PCR. Here the sample spans about 14,000 clones, 82% being singletons. These data come from a study of OX40 agonist ivuxolimab in advanced cancers. This sample comprised CD4+ or CD8+ T cells sorted from blood, obtained in a trial of the OX40 agonist ivuxolimab. The receptor was derived from an adult with an advanced solid tumor such as melanoma, head and neck, liver or kidney cancer. The chain combines TRBV30 with TRBJ2-2, with D possibly being TRBD1 (6 bases). CDR3 nucleotide sequence: TGTGCCTGGAGTGTAGCAGGGGATGGCTGGGACACCGGGGAGCTGTTTTTT. Encoded protein: CAWSVAGDGWDTGELFF.